One sample yielded the 12 T cell receptor beta chains listed below, sequenced in a study of OX40 agonist ivuxolimab in advanced cancers. Clones were sequenced by immunoSEQ multiplex PCR, and TCRdb holds only the in-frame ones, with some missing. Among tens of thousands of clones listed, 80% to 90% were seen once. The material sequenced was CD4+ or CD8+ T cells sorted from blood, taken in a trial of the OX40 agonist ivuxolimab. The receptor source for this set is an adult with an advanced solid tumor such as melanoma, head and neck, liver or kidney cancer.

V and J are TRBV19 and TRBJ2-1; D is uncertain. Trimming took off 4 bases at V and 5 bases at J, with 18 bases between the two ends. The CDR3 spans 16 residues. CDR1 and CDR2 (germline): LNHDA, SQIVND (reference sequence). CDR3 residues: CASSTSNFLGNNEQFF. CDR3 nucleotide sequence: TGTGCCAGTAGTACCTCTAATTTTCTGGGGAACAATGAGCAGTTCTTC.

The chain has TRBV6-6 and TRBJ2-1; 8 nucleotides agree with TRBD2. The junction had 6 bases not matched to a gene; V was cut back by 6 bases and J by 2 bases. CDR1 and CDR2 (germline): MNHNY, SVGAGI (reference sequence). The CDR3 extends over 15 amino acids. The CDR3 reads CASSLAGTPYNEQFF. CDR3 DNA: TGTGCCAGCAGCTTAGCGGGGACGCCCTACAATGAGCAGTTCTTC.

In this sample, this clone turned up once. The V gene is TRBV19, the J gene TRBJ2-1; the D call may be TRBD1 or TRBD2 (6 bases each). Trimming shortened V by 4 bases and J by 3 bases, and 25 bases separated the two germline ends. Germline assignment: CDR1 LNHDA and CDR2 SQIVND (reference sequence). There are 19 residues in the CDR3. Here the CDR3 reads CASSSGTLPTRIYYNEQFF. The CDR3 DNA reads TGTGCCAGTAGTAGCGGGACATTGCCAACGCGGATCTACTACAATGAGCAGTTCTTC.

This clone is judged medium-sized. The chain carries TRBV2 and TRBJ2-5; TRBD2 matches 7 bases. Germline loops: CDR1 SNHLY, CDR2 FYNNEI. This CDR3 comprises 15 residues. The V gene end was trimmed by 5 bases and the J gene end by 5 bases; junction bases not matched to a gene: 11. Here the CDR3 reads CASSLGGATTETQYF. The CDR3 bases are TGTGCCAGCAGTCTGGGAGGGGCGACGACGGAGACCCAGTACTTC. Full variable domain (rest looked up from reference TRBV2 and TRBJ2-5): EPEVTQTPSHQVTQMGQEVILRCVPISNHLYFYWYRQILGQKVEFLVSFYNNEISEKSEIFDDQFSVERPDGSNFTLKIRSTKLEDSAMYFCASSLGGATTETQYFGPGTRLLVL.

The gene calls are TRBV7-8 and TRBJ2-6; D might be TRBD2 (5 bases). Trimming stripped 1 base from V and 4 bases from J, with 11 bases between. CDR1 is SGHVS and CDR2 is FQNEAQ in the germline V gene. This CDR3 has 16 residues. For the CDR3, the DNA is TGTGCCAGCAGCTTAGGTCGAAGGAGGGGGGCCAACGTCCTGACTTTC. The encoded protein is CASSLGRRRGANVLTF.

This clone was observed a handful of times. The gene calls are TRBV9 and TRBJ1-2; weak D call: TRBD1 (5 bases). CDR3 length: 15 residues. Trimming cost V 6 bases and J 8 bases, with 23 bases left between them. Germline V gene data show CDR1 as SGDLS and CDR2 as YYNGEE. CDR3 residues: CASNPSRGGNSGYTF. The DNA of the CDR3 is TGTGCCAGCAACCCCTCCCGGGGGGGGAATAGCGGCTACACCTTC.

V gene TRBV4-1 combines with J gene TRBJ2-5; D may be TRBD1 (6 bases). From germline, CDR1 is MGHRA and CDR2 YSYEKL. The ends were cut back, 2 bases at V and 5 bases at J, with 9 bases in the middle. The CDR3 contains 13 residues. CDR3 in DNA: TGCGCCAGCAGCCAACTAAGGGGGGAGACCCAGTACTTC. Protein sequence: CASSQLRGETQYF.

This chain links TRBV6-5 with TRBJ1-2; no firm D call. Trimming pared 0 bases from V and 4 bases from J, leaving 6 bases between. The CDR3 is made up of 13 amino acids. Germline V CDR1 and CDR2: MNHEY, SVGAGI. CDR3: CASSYSNSYGYTF. Here the CDR3 DNA reads TGTGCCAGCAGTTACTCGAACAGCTATGGCTACACCTTC.

By proportion, this clone is medium-sized. The chain uses TRBV5-6 and TRBJ1-1; D may be TRBD1 (5 bases). Germline-derived CDR1 and CDR2 are SGHDT and YYEEEE. The CDR3 extends over 15 amino acids. Trimming took off 2 bases at V and 4 bases at J, with 15 bases between the two ends. CDR3 region: CASSFRGAGSTEAFF. CDR3 coding DNA: TGTGCCAGCAGCTTTAGGGGCGCCGGGTCCACTGAAGCTTTCTTT.

This clone was picked up a small number of times. The rearrangement joins TRBV5-6 to TRBJ1-1; no clear D. The CDR3 has 14 residues. CDR1 and CDR2 from the germline V gene are SGHDT and YYEEEE. The V end lost 0 bases, the J end lost 1 base, and 7 bases lay between the germline ends. CDR3 amino acids: CASSLVAPNTEAFF. The CDR3 nucleotides are TGTGCCAGCAGCTTGGTGGCTCCGAACACTGAAGCTTTCTTT.

Only one count was recorded for this clone. The CDR3 nucleotides read TGTGCCAGCAGTGGGCTTATTTACGAGCAGTACTTC. Translating gives CASSGLIYEQYF. The chain carries TRBV2 and TRBJ2-7; no clear D. There are 12 residues in the CDR3. Trimming pared 4 bases from V and 4 bases from J, leaving 8 bases between. Germline loops: CDR1 SNHLY, CDR2 FYNNEI.

V usage is TRBV14 and J usage is TRBJ2-1; D is undetermined. The CDR3 totals 13 residues. Germline values: CDR1 SGHDN, CDR2 FVKESK. Trimming shortened V by 0 bases and J by 9 bases, and 9 bases separated the two germline ends. CDR3 amino acids: CASSQDKWGEQFF. The CDR3 DNA follows: TGTGCCAGCAGCCAAGATAAGTGGGGTGAGCAGTTCTTC.